This T cell receptor (beta chain) is drawn from a study of cytomegalovirus exposure and HLA in healthy donors. Findings of the study overall: Most of the TCR beta V segments (in an earlier analysis) were productive either about 87% or about 30% of the time.

Researchers ran the PCR with 60 Vbeta and 13 Jbeta primers. The protocol was immunoSEQ multiplex PCR, while the TCRdb copy is restricted to in-frame clones and leaves out a portion. The sample lists about 190,000 clones; around 81% were seen once. On this clone itself: No antigen is known for it.

The CDR3 sequence is 16 residues long. V lost 3 bases to trimming and J lost 5 bases; unmatched junction nucleotides: 7. Germline CDR1 MNHEY, CDR2 SMNVEV (reference sequence). The rearrangement uses TRBV27 and TRBJ2-1; 10 bases align to TRBD1. Specimen: PBMCs. The sequence was collected from a man younger than 35 in good health and CMV-seronegative. The CDR3 bases are TGTGCCAGCAGTTTTTCGACAGGGGGCGAGAACAATGAGCAGTTCTTC. It codes for CASSFSTGGENNEQFF.